This T cell receptor (beta chain) was recorded in a study of human T cells and chemical hapten exposure. Turning to the study itself: Affected patients, primarily female, had alopecia areata, totalis or universalis. Per-sample TCR yield variation was attributed mainly to small pooled library volume differences.

Study-wide points: Healthy people's immune response may differ from that of the donors, who had alopecia.

TCRdb recomputed calls from the RACE reads with MiXCR, one row per CDR3 protein. The sample carries around 300,000 distinct CDR3 sequences, roughly 6.9% recorded once. Time point in this sample: patch test 1, 2 weeks after DPC sensitization. Treatment in this sample: therapeutic diphenylcyclopropenone sensitization with weekly scalp DPC. Alopecia patients, 18 to 70 years old and DPC-suitable, served as donors. Trimming pared 8 bases from V and 3 bases from J, leaving 14 bases between. The CDR3 has 15 amino acids. Germline V gene data show CDR1 as MNHNY and CDR2 as SVGAGI (reference sequence). Remarks on this clonotype: What it binds is unknown.

The clonotype comes from a woman aged 18-29 years with alopecia areata. Some clones in this sample may be carry-over from other donors' samples. This chain links TRBV6-6 with TRBJ1-6, with no clear D. The sequences come from whole blood, collected in connection with sensitization to the hapten diphenylcyclopropenone (DPC). CDR3 protein: CASSYSGGYNSPLHF. The CDR3 coding sequence is TGTGCCAGCTCCTACTCCGGCGGCTATAATTCACCCCTCCACTTT.